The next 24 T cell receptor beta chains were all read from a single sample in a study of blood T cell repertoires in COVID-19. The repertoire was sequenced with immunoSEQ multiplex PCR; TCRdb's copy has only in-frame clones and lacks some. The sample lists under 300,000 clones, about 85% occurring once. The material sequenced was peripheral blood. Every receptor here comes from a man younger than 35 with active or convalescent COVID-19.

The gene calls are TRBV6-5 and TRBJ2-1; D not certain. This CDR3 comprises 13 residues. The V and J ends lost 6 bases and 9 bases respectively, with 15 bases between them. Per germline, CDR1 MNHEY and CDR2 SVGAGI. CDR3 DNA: TGTGCCAGCAGCCGGTCGCGAGGAGCTGAGCAGTTCTTC. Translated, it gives CASSRSRGAEQFF.

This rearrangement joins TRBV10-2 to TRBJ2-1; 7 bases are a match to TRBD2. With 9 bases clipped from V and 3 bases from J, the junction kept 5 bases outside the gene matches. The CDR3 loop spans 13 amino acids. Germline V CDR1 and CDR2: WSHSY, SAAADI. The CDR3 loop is CASSLAGYNEQFF. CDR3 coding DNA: TGCGCCAGTAGCTTAGCGGGCTACAATGAGCAGTTCTTC.

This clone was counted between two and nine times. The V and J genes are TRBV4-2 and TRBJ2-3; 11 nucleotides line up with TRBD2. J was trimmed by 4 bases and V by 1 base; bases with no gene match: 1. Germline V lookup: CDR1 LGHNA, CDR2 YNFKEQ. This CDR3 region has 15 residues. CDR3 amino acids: CASSQGLAGPDTQYF. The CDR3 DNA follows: TGTGCCAGCAGCCAAGGACTAGCGGGACCAGATACGCAGTATTTT.

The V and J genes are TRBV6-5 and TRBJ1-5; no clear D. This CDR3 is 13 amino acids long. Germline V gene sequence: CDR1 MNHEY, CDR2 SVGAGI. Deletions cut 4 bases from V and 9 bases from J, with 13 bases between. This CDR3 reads CASSWEVKSPQHF. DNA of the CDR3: TGTGCCAGCAGTTGGGAGGTAAAATCGCCCCAGCATTTT.

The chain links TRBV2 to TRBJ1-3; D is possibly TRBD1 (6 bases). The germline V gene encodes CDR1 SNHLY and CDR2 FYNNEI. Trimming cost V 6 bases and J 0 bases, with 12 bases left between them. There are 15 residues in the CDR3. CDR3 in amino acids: CASSYRTDSGNTIYF. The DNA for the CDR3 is TGTGCCAGCAGCTACCGGACAGACTCTGGAAACACCATATATTTT. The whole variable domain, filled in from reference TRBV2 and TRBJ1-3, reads EPEVTQTPSHQVTQMGQEVILRCVPISNHLYFYWYRQILGQKVEFLVSFYNNEISEKSEIFDDQFSVERPDGSNFTLKIRSTKLEDSAMYFCASSYRTDSGNTIYFGEGSWLTVV.

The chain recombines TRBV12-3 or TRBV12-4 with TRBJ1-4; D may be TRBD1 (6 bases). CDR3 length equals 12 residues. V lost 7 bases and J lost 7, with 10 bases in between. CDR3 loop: CASTRGSEKLFF. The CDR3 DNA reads TGTGCCAGCACCAGGGGAAGTGAAAAACTGTTTTTT.

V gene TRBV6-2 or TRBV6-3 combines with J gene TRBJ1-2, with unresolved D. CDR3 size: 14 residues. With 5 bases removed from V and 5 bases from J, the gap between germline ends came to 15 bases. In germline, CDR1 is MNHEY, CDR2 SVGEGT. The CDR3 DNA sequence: TGTGCCAGCAGTCCGGATACAGTTTATTATGGCTACACCTTC. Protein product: CASSPDTVYYGYTF.

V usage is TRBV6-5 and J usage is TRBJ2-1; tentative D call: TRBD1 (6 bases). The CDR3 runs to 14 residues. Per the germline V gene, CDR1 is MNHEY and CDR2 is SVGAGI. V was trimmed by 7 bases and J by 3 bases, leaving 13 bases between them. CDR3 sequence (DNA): TGTGCCAGCACCACAGGGATAATCTACAATGAGCAGTTCTTC. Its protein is CASTTGIIYNEQFF.

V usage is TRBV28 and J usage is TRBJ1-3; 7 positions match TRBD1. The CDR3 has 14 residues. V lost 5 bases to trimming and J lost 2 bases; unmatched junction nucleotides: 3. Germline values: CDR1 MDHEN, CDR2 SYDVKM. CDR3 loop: CASSVQGPGNTIYF. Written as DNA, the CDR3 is TGTGCCAGCAGTGTACAGGGGCCTGGAAACACCATATATTTT.

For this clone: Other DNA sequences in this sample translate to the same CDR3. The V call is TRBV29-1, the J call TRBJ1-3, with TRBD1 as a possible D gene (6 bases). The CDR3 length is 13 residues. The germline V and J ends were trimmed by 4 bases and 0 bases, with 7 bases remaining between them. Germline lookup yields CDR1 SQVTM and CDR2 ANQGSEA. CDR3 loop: CSVGGPSGNTIYF. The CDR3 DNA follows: TGCAGCGTTGGGGGGCCCTCTGGAAACACCATATATTTT.

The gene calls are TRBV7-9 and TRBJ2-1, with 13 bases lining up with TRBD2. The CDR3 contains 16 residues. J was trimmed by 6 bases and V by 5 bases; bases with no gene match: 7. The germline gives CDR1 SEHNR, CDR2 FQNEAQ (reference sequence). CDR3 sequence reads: CASSMRGTSGTNEQFF. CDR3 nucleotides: TGTGCCAGCAGCATGCGCGGGACTAGCGGGACCAATGAGCAGTTCTTC.

This chain's CDR3 is CASSFRQGHDYEQYF. In DNA, the CDR3 is TGTGCCAGCAGCTTCCGACAGGGCCATGACTACGAGCAGTACTTC. V gene TRBV7-2 combines with J gene TRBJ2-7; 7 bases agree with TRBD1. The CDR3 is 15 residues long. V dropped 3 bases and J dropped 3; count of bases not matched to a gene: 8. Germline CDR1 and CDR2: SGHTA and FQGNSA.

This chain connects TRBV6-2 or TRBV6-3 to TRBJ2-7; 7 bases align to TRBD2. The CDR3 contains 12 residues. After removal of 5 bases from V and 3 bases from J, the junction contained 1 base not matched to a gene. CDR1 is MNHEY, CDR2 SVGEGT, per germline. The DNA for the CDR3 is TGTGCCAGCAGTGGGACTAACTACGAGCAGTACTTC. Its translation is CASSGTNYEQYF.

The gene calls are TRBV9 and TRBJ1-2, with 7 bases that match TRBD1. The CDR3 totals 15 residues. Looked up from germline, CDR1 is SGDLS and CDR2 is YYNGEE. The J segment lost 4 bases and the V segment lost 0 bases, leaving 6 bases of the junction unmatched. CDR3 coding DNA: TGTGCCAGCAGCGTAGAATCGGGACAGTTCTATGGCTACACCTTC. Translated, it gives CASSVESGQFYGYTF.

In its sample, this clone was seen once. The CDR3 spells CASSVAPRGTDTQYF. CDR3 DNA: TGTGCCAGCAGCGTAGCTCCGAGGGGCACAGATACGCAGTATTTT. The chain has TRBV9 and TRBJ2-3; a weak D match, TRBD2 (5 bases). Germline CDR1 reads SGDLS; CDR2 reads YYNGEE. CDR3 length equals 15 residues. The ends were cut back, 0 bases at V and 1 base at J, with 9 bases in the middle.

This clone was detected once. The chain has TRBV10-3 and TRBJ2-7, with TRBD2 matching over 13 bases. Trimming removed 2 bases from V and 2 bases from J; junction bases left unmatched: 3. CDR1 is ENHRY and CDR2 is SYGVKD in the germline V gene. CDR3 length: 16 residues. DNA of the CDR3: TGTGCCATCAGTGAGACTAGCGGGAGGGCGACCTACGAGCAGTACTTC. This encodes CAISETSGRATYEQYF.

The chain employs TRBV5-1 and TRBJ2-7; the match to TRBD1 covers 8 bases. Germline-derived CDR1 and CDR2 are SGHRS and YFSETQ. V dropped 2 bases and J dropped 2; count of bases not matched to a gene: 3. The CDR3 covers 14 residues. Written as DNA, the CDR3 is TGCGCCAGCAGCTTTACAGGGGGAACCTACGAGCAGTACTTC. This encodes CASSFTGGTYEQYF.

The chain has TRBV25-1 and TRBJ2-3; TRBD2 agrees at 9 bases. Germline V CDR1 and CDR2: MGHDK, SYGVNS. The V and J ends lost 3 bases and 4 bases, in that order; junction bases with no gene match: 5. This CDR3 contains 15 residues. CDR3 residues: CASSEGSGRPDTQYF. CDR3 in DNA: TGTGCCAGCAGTGAGGGTAGCGGGAGACCAGATACGCAGTATTTT.

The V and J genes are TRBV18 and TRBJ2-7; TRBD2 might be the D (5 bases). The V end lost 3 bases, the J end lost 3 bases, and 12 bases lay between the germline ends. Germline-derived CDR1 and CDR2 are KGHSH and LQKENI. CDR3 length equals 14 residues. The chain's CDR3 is CASSPGAADYEQYF. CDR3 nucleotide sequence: TGTGCCAGCTCACCGGGAGCAGCAGACTACGAGCAGTACTTC.

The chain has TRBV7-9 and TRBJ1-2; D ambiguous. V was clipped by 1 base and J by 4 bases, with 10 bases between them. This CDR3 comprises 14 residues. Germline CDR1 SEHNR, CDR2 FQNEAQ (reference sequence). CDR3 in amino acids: CASSLVSGGYGYTF. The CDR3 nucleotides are TGTGCCAGCAGCTTAGTTAGCGGCGGCTATGGCTACACCTTC.

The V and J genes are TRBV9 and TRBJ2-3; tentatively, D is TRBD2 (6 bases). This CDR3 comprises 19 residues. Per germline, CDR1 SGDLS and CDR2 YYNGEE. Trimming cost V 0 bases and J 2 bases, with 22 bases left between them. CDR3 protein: CASSVDGLGDGGLTDTQYF. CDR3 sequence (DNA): TGTGCCAGCAGCGTAGATGGCTTGGGAGATGGGGGACTCACAGATACGCAGTATTTT.

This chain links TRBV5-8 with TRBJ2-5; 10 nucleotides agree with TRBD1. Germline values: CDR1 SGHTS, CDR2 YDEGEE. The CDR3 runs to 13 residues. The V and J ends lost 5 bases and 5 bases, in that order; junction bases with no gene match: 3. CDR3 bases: TGTGCCAGCAGGGACAGGGGGTTCGAGACCCAGTACTTC. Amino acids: CASRDRGFETQYF. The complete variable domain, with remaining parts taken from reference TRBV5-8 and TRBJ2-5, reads EAGVTQSPTHLIKTRGQQATLRCSPISGHTSVYWYQQALGLGLQFLLWYDEGEERNRGNFPPRFSGRQFPNYSSELNVNALELEDSALYLCASRDRGFETQYFGPGTRLLVL.

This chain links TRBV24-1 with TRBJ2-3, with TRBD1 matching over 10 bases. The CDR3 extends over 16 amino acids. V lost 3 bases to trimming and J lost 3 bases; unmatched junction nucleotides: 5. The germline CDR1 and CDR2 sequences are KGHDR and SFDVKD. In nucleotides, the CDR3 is TGTGCCACCAGTGATCCGAGGACAGGGGGTACAGATACGCAGTATTTT. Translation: CATSDPRTGGTDTQYF.

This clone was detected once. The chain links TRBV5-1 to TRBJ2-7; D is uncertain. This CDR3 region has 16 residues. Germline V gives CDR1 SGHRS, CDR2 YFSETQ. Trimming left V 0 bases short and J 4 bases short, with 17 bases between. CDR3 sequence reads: CASSLGHGTDQYEQYF. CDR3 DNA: TGCGCCAGCAGCTTGGGACATGGTACAGACCAATACGAGCAGTACTTC.